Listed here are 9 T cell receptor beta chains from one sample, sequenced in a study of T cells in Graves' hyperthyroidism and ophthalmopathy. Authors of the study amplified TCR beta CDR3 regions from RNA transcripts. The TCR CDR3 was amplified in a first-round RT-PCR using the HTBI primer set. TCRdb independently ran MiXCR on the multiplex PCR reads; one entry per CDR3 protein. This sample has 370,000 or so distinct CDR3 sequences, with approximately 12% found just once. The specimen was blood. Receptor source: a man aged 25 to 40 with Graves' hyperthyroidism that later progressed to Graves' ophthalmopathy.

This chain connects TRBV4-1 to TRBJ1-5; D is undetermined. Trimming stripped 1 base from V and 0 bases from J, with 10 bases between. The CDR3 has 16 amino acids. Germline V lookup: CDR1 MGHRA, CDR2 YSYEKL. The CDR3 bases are TGCGCCAGCAGCCAAGTGACCCCCGGTAGCAATCAGCCCCAGCATTTT. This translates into CASSQVTPGSNQPQHF.

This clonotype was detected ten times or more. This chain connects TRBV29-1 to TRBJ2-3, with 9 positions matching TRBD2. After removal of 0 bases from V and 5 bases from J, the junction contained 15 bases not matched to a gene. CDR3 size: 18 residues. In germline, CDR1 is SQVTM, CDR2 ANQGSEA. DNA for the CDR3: TGCAGCGTTGAAGATGTGGCGGGGGGGGCCGGGAGGAGAGATACGCAGTATTTT. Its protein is CSVEDVAGGAGRRDTQYF.

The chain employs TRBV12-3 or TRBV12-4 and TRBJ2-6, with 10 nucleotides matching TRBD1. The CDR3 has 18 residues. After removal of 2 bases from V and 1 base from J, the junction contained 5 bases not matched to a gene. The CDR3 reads CASSLQTGGVSGANVLTF. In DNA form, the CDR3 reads TGTGCCAGCAGTTTACAGACAGGGGGCGTTTCTGGGGCCAACGTCCTGACTTTC.

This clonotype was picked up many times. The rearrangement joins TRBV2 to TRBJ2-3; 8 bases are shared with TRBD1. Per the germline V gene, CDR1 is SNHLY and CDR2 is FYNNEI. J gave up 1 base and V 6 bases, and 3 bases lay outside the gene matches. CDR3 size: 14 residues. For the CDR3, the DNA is TGTGCCAGCAGATTGGACAGGGGCACAGATACGCAGTATTTT. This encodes CASRLDRGTDTQYF.

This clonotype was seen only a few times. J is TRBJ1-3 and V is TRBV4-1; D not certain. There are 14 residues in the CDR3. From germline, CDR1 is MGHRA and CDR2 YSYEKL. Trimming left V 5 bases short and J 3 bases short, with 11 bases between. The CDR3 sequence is CASSSRSRGNTIYF. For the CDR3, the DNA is TGCGCCAGCAGCTCCAGGTCCCGTGGAAACACCATATATTTT.

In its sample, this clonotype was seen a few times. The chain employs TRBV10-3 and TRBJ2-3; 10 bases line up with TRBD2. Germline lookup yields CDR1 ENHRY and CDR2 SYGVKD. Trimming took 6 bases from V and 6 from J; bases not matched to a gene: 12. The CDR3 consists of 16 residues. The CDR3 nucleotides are TGTGCCATCAGCCCTGGACTAGCGGTGGTCACGGATACGCAGTATTTT. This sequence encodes CAISPGLAVVTDTQYF.

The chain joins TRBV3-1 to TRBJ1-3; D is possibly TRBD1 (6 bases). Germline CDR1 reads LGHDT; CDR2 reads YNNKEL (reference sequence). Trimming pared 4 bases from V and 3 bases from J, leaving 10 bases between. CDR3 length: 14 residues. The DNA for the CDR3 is TGTGCCAGCAGCCCCACAGGGTTTGGAAACACCATATATTTT. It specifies CASSPTGFGNTIYF.

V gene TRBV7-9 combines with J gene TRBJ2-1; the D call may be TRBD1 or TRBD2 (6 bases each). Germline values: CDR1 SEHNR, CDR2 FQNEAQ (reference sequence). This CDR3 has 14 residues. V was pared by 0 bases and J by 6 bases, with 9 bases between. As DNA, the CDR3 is TGTGCCAGCAGCTTAGCGGAGGGGGGCAATGAGCAGTTCTTC. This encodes CASSLAEGGNEQFF.

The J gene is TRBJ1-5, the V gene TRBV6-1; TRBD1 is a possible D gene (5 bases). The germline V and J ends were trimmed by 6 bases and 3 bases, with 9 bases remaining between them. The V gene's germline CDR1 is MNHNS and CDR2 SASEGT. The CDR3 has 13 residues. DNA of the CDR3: TGTGCCAGCAGGGTCAGGGCCAATCAGCCCCAGCATTTT. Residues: CASRVRANQPQHF.